The next 18 T cell receptor beta chains were all read from a single sample in a study of glioma-infiltrating T cells. TCR alpha and beta CDR3 regions were amplified from RNA using iRepertoire nested multiplex PCR. TCRdb reprocessed the multiplex PCR reads via MiXCR and lists one record per CDR3 protein. Of some 190,000 distinct CDR3 sequences in the sample, about 32% were seen once. Sequences were obtained from glioma tissue, nonneoplastic brain tissue, or PBMCs (not recorded which). The receptors derive from a human donor with low-grade glioma or glioblastoma, undergoing nonglioma brain surgery, or in good health (not recorded which).

The count of this clonotype is one. Compared with germline, one end of the junction differs, possibly owing to a read error. This sequence joins TRBV29-1 and TRBJ1-5; D gene ambiguous. Per the germline V gene, CDR1 is SQVTM and CDR2 is ANQGSEA. The CDR3 covers 14 residues. CDR3 sequence reads: CRVEDLTVGQPQHF. Written as DNA, the CDR3 is TGCAGGGTTGAAGATCTCACGGTAGGTCAGCCCCAGCATTTT.

V gene TRBV4-1 combines with J gene TRBJ2-2, with D perhaps TRBD2 (5 bases). The length of the CDR3 is 18 residues. Trimming stripped 1 base from V and 1 base from J, with 16 bases between. CDR1 is MGHRA and CDR2 is YSYEKL in the germline V gene. The chain's CDR3 is CASSQGVQGRGNTGELFF. Written as DNA, the CDR3 is TGCGCCAGCAGCCAAGGCGTACAAGGACGGGGGAACACCGGGGAGCTGTTTTTT.

Of note for this clonotype: Just one base apart from a much larger clone, this may be a read error. V usage is TRBV20-1 and J usage is TRBJ2-1; 11 positions agree with TRBD2. CDR1 and CDR2 from the germline V gene are DFQATT and SNEGSKA (reference sequence). The CDR3 has 15 amino acids. In DNA, the CDR3 is TGCAGTGCTAGGGGGACTAGCGGTTACTACAATGAGCAGTCCTTC. Amino acid sequence: CSARGTSGYYNEQSF.

On this clonotype itself: This could be a read error, since a much larger clone is one nucleotide away. This rearrangement joins TRBV7-9 to TRBJ2-7, with 7 bases matching TRBD1. CDR3 length: 14 amino acids. CDR1 is SEHNR and CDR2 is FQNEAQ in the germline V gene (reference sequence). Unmatched junction bases numbered 9, after V lost 4 bases and J lost 6 bases. The CDR3 here is CASSSVGQRREQYF. DNA for the CDR3: TGTGCCAGCAGCTCAGTGGGACAGCGGCGCGAGCAGTACTTC.

Comments on this clonotype: Germline and junction disagree at one end, which may indicate a read error. The chain links TRBV7-2 to TRBJ2-7; 13 bases align to TRBD2. The CDR3 loop spans 17 amino acids. Germline lookup yields CDR1 SGHTA and CDR2 FQGNSA. This CDR3 reads CASSLLATSGRAYERYF. The CDR3, as DNA: TGTGCCAGCAGCTTACTAGCCACTAGCGGGAGGGCATACGAGCGGTACTTC.

J is TRBJ2-4 and V is TRBV6-2 or TRBV6-3; the D gene is possibly TRBD2 (6 bases). This CDR3 region has 16 residues. With 2 bases removed from V and 8 bases from J, the gap between germline ends came to 19 bases. Germline V gene lookup returns CDR1 MNHEY and CDR2 SVGEGT. CDR3 bases: TGTGCCAGCAGTTACACCCCGACGGGAGTCTTTGACATTCAGTACTTC. It codes for CASSYTPTGVFDIQYF.

Many counts were recorded for this clonotype. The V gene is TRBV29-1, the J gene TRBJ1-2; D gene uncertain. Germline V gives CDR1 SQVTM, CDR2 ANQGSEA. V lost 4 bases and J 3 bases, leaving 18 bases between the germline ends. The CDR3 has 15 amino acids. The CDR3 region is CSVVISTLGDYGYTF. CDR3 in DNA: TGCAGCGTTGTGATCTCGACCCTAGGTGACTATGGCTACACCTTC.

This clonotype has only a few counts. The chain carries TRBV18 and TRBJ2-3; no definite D call. From germline, CDR1 is KGHSH and CDR2 LQKENI. V shed 2 bases and J shed 1 base, with 10 bases lying between them. The CDR3 is made up of 15 amino acids. In DNA form, the CDR3 reads TGTGCCAGCTCACCAAATCTGCCCGGCACAGATACGCAGTATTTT. It is translated as CASSPNLPGTDTQYF.

This chain uses TRBV5-5 with TRBJ2-7; 9 nucleotides agree with TRBD2. Trimming removed 3 bases from V and 3 bases from J; junction bases left unmatched: 7. The CDR3 is 15 amino acids. Per the germline V gene, CDR1 is SGHKS and CDR2 is YYEKEE (reference sequence). The CDR3 DNA follows: TGTGCCAGCAGCTCGGTCTTTAGCGGGAGCTACGAGCAGTACTTC. Amino acid sequence: CASSSVFSGSYEQYF.

On this clonotype: A single base separates this from a much larger clone, so it may be a read error. The chain carries TRBV7-2 and TRBJ2-3, with D perhaps TRBD1 (5 bases). CDR1 and CDR2 from the germline V gene are SGHTA and FQGNSA. The V and J ends lost 2 bases and 1 base respectively, with 13 bases between them. The CDR3 runs to 16 residues. As DNA, the CDR3 is TGTGCCAGCAGCTTAAGGGGCAATCCGGGCACAGATACGCAGTATTTT. This codes for CASSLRGNPGTDTQYF.

Note on this clonotype: A much bigger clone sits one base away, suggesting this may be a read error. The chain combines TRBV6-6 with TRBJ2-1; TRBD2 agrees at 7 bases. Germline V CDR1 and CDR2: MNHNY, SVGAGI (reference sequence). There are 15 residues in the CDR3. V shed 6 bases and J 10 bases; nucleotides not matched to a gene: 15. The chain's CDR3 is CASRVVGLVRAEQFF. The CDR3 nucleotides are TGTGCCAGCAGAGTCGTAGGACTAGTCCGTGCCGAGCAGTTCTTC.

V gene TRBV5-1 combines with J gene TRBJ1-2, with 7 bases fitting TRBD1. Germline CDR1 reads SGHRS; CDR2 reads YFSETQ. The CDR3 covers 15 residues. The trim removed 0 bases at V and 3 bases at J, leaving 5 bases unmatched. Here the CDR3 reads CASSLAGGGDYGYTF. CDR3 nucleotides: TGCGCCAGCAGCTTGGCCGGAGGGGGCGACTATGGCTACACCTTC.

This clonotype occurred a few times. The chain carries TRBV5-1 and TRBJ2-5, with D tentatively TRBD1 (5 bases). The V and J ends lost 0 bases and 5 bases respectively, with 14 bases between them. Germline-derived CDR1 and CDR2 are SGHRS and YFSETQ. The CDR3 runs 15 residues. The CDR3 spells CASSLERRVIETQYF. CDR3 in DNA: TGCGCCAGCAGCTTGGAGCGCAGGGTAATCGAGACCCAGTACTTC. Based on the CDR3 plus reference TRBV5-1 and TRBJ2-5, the full variable domain is KAGVTQTPRYLIKTRGQQVTLSCSPISGHRSVSWYQQTPGQGLQFLFEYFSETQRNKGNFPGRFSGRQFSNSRSEMNVSTLELGDSALYLCASSLERRVIETQYFGPGTRLLVL.

J is TRBJ2-3 and V is TRBV15; TRBD2 is a possible D gene (6 bases). The CDR3 runs 15 residues. Germline-derived CDR1 and CDR2 are LNHNV and YYDKDF (reference sequence). V shed 3 bases and J shed 10 bases, with 20 bases lying between them. This CDR3 is CATSSDRGAADPQYF. The CDR3, as DNA: TGTGCCACCAGCAGTGATCGCGGGGCAGCTGATCCGCAGTATTTT.

This clonotype was observed many times. The rearrangement uses TRBV2 and TRBJ2-7, with D possibly matching TRBD2 (6 bases). Trimming removed 3 bases at V and 0 bases at J, with 12 bases between. CDR3 size: 15 residues. In germline, CDR1 is SNHLY, CDR2 FYNNEI. The CDR3 DNA follows: TGTGCCAGCAGTGACGGAGGGGAAACCTCCTACGAGCAGTACTTC. It specifies CASSDGGETSYEQYF.

This rearrangement joins TRBV6-5 to TRBJ1-6; D possibly corresponds to TRBD1 (5 bases). The V and J ends lost 0 bases and 10 bases respectively, with 19 bases between them. The CDR3 is made up of 17 amino acids. Germline CDR1 reads MNHEY; CDR2 reads SVGAGI. Written as DNA, the CDR3 is TGTGCCAGCAGTTACTCGATTCCCCTCAGGGATTACTCACCCCTCCACTTT. It yields the protein CASSYSIPLRDYSPLHF.

Regarding this clonotype: A read error is possible here, since a much larger clone lies one base away. This chain uses TRBV7-2 with TRBJ2-3, with D unresolved. This CDR3 is 15 amino acids long. Germline lookup yields CDR1 SGHTA and CDR2 FQGNSA. Deletions cut 5 bases from V and 2 bases from J, with 14 bases between. The CDR3 here is CASSQNLILTDTQYF. The CDR3 region has the DNA TGTGCCAGCAGCCAGAACCTAATACTCACAGATACGCAGTATTTT.

The V call is TRBV7-2, the J call TRBJ2-7; D possibly corresponds to TRBD1 (6 bases). Looked up from germline, CDR1 is SGHTA and CDR2 is FQGNSA. Trimming removed 5 bases from V and 9 bases from J, with 20 bases in between. The CDR3 covers 14 residues. In DNA form, the CDR3 reads TGTGCCAGCAGCCTAGGACAGCTATCCTACAGGCAGTACTTC. This gives the protein CASSLGQLSYRQYF.